This T cell receptor beta chain was observed in a study of T cells after yellow fever vaccination. Study-wide points: Abundant clonotypes from the bulk population could contaminate FACS-sorted repertoires. Shared CD4/CD8 clonotypes were a small share, likely from convergent recombination.

Germline CDR1 is MNHEY and CDR2 is SVGAGI. V lost 5 bases and J 9 bases, leaving 11 bases between the germline ends. This CDR3 contains 12 residues. Remarks on this clonotype: Its antigen is unknown.

UMIs were added to TCR cDNA along with a universal primer site when it was made by 5'RACE template switching. From the 5' RACE reads, TCRdb called clonotypes with MiXCR, one entry per CDR3 protein. This table holds 350,000 to 550,000 distinct CDR3 sequences, over 15% found once. This receptor was taken from a man aged 18 to 29 who received the YFV17D yellow fever vaccine. Here the sequenced sample was PBMCs, taken before the yellow fever booster vaccination. The chain recombines TRBV6-5 with TRBJ2-4, with a tentative D call TRBD2 (6 bases). The CDR3: CASSRPGGIQYF. Written as DNA, the CDR3 is TGTGCCAGCAGTCGCCCCGGGGGCATTCAGTACTTC.